This is a list of T cell receptor beta chains from one sample in a study of radiation and T cells in renal cell carcinoma. Profiled with immunoSEQ multiplex PCR; TCRdb holds only in-frame clones, not every one. The sample yields 40,000 to 50,000 clones, about 82% seen once. The source material was blood, sampled from a patient whose treatment included radiotherapy and nephrectomy. All receptors derive from a woman in her 70s with renal cell carcinoma. CDR3s include the opening cysteine and the closing phenylalanine or tryptophan. The D gene is left open where the match is weak. Size tells how often a clone was seen (once, few, many) or the class of an expanded clone, and some rows leave it out.

j_call: TRBJ2-7
d_call: -
v_call: TRBV7-3
clone_size: -
cdr3_aa: CASSLAREPEYEQYF
cdr3_nt: TGTGCCAGCAGCTTAGCTCGGGAGCCGGAATACGAGCAGTACTTC

j_call: TRBJ1-6
d_call: -
v_call: TRBV6-6
clone_size: once
cdr3_aa: CASSYSRFNSPLHF
cdr3_nt: TGTGCCAGCAGTTACTCGAGATTTAATTCACCCCTCCACTTT

j_call: TRBJ2-1
d_call: -
v_call: TRBV9
clone_size: -
cdr3_aa: CATTVGGPIYNEQFF
cdr3_nt: TGTGCCACCACCGTCGGGGGGCCGATCTACAATGAGCAGTTCTTC

j_call: TRBJ2-7
d_call: TRBD1
v_call: TRBV9
clone_size: -
cdr3_aa: CASSLGGQGTLKQYF
cdr3_nt: TGTGCCAGCAGCCTCGGAGGACAGGGCACTTTAAAGCAGTACTTC

j_call: TRBJ1-1
d_call: -
v_call: TRBV19
clone_size: -
cdr3_aa: CASSPSPGAEAFF
cdr3_nt: TGTGCCAGTAGTCCGTCCCCTGGGGCTGAAGCTTTCTTT

j_call: TRBJ2-5
d_call: TRBD2
v_call: TRBV19
clone_size: -
cdr3_aa: CASSLLAGQQETQYF
cdr3_nt: TGTGCCAGTAGTCTACTAGCGGGTCAACAAGAGACCCAGTACTTC

j_call: TRBJ2-1
d_call: -
v_call: TRBV27
clone_size: -
cdr3_aa: CAIRGLSSNEQFF
cdr3_nt: TGTGCCATCCGGGGGTTATCGTCCAATGAGCAGTTCTTC

j_call: TRBJ1-2
d_call: -
v_call: TRBV5-1
clone_size: -
cdr3_aa: CASSLDLQGSYTF
cdr3_nt: TGCGCCAGCAGCTTGGATCTGCAGGGTAGCTACACCTTC

j_call: TRBJ2-3
d_call: -
v_call: TRBV18
clone_size: -
cdr3_aa: CASSPGPGIDTQYF
cdr3_nt: TGTGCCAGCTCCCCGGGACCGGGCATCGATACGCAGTATTTT

j_call: TRBJ1-2
d_call: -
v_call: TRBV6-5
clone_size: few
cdr3_aa: CASSQSPLYGYTF
cdr3_nt: TGTGCCAGCAGCCAAAGCCCCCTTTATGGCTACACCTTC

j_call: TRBJ2-1
d_call: -
v_call: TRBV19
clone_size: -
cdr3_aa: CASSRQVVNEQFF
cdr3_nt: TGTGCCAGTAGTAGACAGGTGGTCAATGAGCAGTTCTTC

j_call: TRBJ2-2
d_call: TRBD2
v_call: TRBV7-2
clone_size: -
cdr3_aa: CASSLLGLAGYTGELFF
cdr3_nt: TGTGCCAGCAGCTTACTAGGACTAGCGGGGTACACCGGGGAGCTGTTTTTT

j_call: TRBJ2-6
d_call: -
v_call: TRBV7-9
clone_size: -
cdr3_aa: CASSVGVGSGANVLTF
cdr3_nt: TGTGCCAGCAGCGTAGGGGTGGGCTCTGGGGCCAACGTCCTGACTTTC

j_call: TRBJ2-5
d_call: TRBD1
v_call: TRBV4-1
clone_size: few
cdr3_aa: CASSQTRDRRETQYF
cdr3_nt: TGCGCCAGCAGCCAAACCCGGGACAGGAGAGAGACCCAGTACTTC

j_call: TRBJ2-1
d_call: TRBD1
v_call: TRBV5-4
clone_size: -
cdr3_aa: CASSPGQGGTYNEQFF
cdr3_nt: TGTGCCAGCAGCCCGGGACAGGGGGGAACCTACAATGAGCAGTTCTTC

j_call: TRBJ2-2
d_call: -
v_call: TRBV4-2
clone_size: -
cdr3_aa: CASSQGGLLGFWGAAQVTGELFF
cdr3_nt: TGTGCCAGCAGCCAAGGGGGACTTTTAGGATTTTGGGGCGCAGCCCAGGTCACCGGGGAGCTGTTTTTT

j_call: TRBJ1-3
d_call: -
v_call: TRBV5-8
clone_size: -
cdr3_aa: CASSLGHLSGNTIYF
cdr3_nt: TGTGCCAGCAGCTTAGGACACCTCTCTGGAAACACCATATATTTT

j_call: TRBJ2-5
d_call: TRBD1
v_call: TRBV10-3
clone_size: -
cdr3_aa: CAISGDRGGGIMTQYF
cdr3_nt: TGTGCCATCAGTGGCGACAGGGGGGGAGGCATTATGACCCAGTACTTC

j_call: TRBJ2-7
d_call: -
v_call: TRBV11-2
clone_size: -
cdr3_aa: CASSSAVEFSEQYF
cdr3_nt: TGTGCCAGCAGCTCCGCTGTGGAATTTAGCGAGCAGTACTTC

j_call: TRBJ1-6
d_call: -
v_call: TRBV19
clone_size: once
cdr3_aa: CASSSLGRGNSPLHF
cdr3_nt: TGTGCCAGTAGTTCCCTCGGACGGGGTAATTCACCCCTCCACTTT

j_call: TRBJ2-3
d_call: -
v_call: TRBV5-1
clone_size: -
cdr3_aa: CASSGNTDTQYF
cdr3_nt: TGCGCCAGCAGCGGCAACACAGATACGCAGTATTTT

j_call: TRBJ2-1
d_call: -
v_call: TRBV7-2
clone_size: -
cdr3_aa: CASSSVAEQFF
cdr3_nt: TGTGCCAGCAGCTCGGTGGCGGAGCAGTTCTTC

j_call: TRBJ2-7
d_call: -
v_call: TRBV11-1
clone_size: -
cdr3_aa: CASSFGGRAYEQYF
cdr3_nt: TGTGCCAGCAGCTTCGGCGGACGGGCCTACGAGCAGTACTTC

j_call: TRBJ2-5
d_call: -
v_call: TRBV6-1
clone_size: -
cdr3_aa: CASSEKQLGHRTETQYF
cdr3_nt: TGTGCCAGCAGTGAGAAACAGCTGGGACACCGGACGGAGACCCAGTACTTC

j_call: TRBJ2-7
d_call: TRBD2
v_call: TRBV2
clone_size: -
cdr3_aa: CASRKLAGTYEQYF
cdr3_nt: TGTGCCAGCAGGAAGCTAGCGGGAACCTACGAGCAGTACTTC

j_call: TRBJ2-7
d_call: -
v_call: TRBV5-4
clone_size: -
cdr3_aa: CASSLGDYVHEQYF
cdr3_nt: TGTGCCAGCAGCTTGGGTGATTATGTCCACGAGCAGTACTTC

j_call: TRBJ2-1
d_call: TRBD1
v_call: TRBV5-1
clone_size: many
cdr3_aa: CASSHGTDTYNEQFF
cdr3_nt: TGCGCCAGCAGCCACGGGACAGACACCTACAATGAGCAGTTCTTC

j_call: TRBJ1-5
d_call: -
v_call: TRBV6-5
clone_size: -
cdr3_aa: CASSISFNSNQPQHF
cdr3_nt: TGTGCCAGCAGTATTTCCTTTAATAGCAATCAGCCCCAGCATTTT

j_call: TRBJ1-1
d_call: -
v_call: TRBV12-5
clone_size: -
cdr3_aa: CASGSRPDAQAFF
cdr3_nt: TGTGCTAGTGGTTCGCGGCCGGACGCTCAAGCTTTCTTT

j_call: TRBJ2-7
d_call: TRBD1
v_call: TRBV6-1
clone_size: few
cdr3_aa: CASGTGKEQYF
cdr3_nt: TGTGCCAGTGGGACAGGGAAAGAGCAGTACTTC

j_call: TRBJ2-1
d_call: -
v_call: TRBV7-9
clone_size: -
cdr3_aa: CASSRTPLTSSYNEQFF
cdr3_nt: TGTGCCAGCAGCCGCACCCCTTTGACTTCTTCCTACAATGAGCAGTTCTTC

j_call: TRBJ1-5
d_call: -
v_call: TRBV11-2
clone_size: -
cdr3_aa: CASSLGGRVGQPQHF
cdr3_nt: TGTGCCAGCAGCTTAGGAGGCAGGGTGGGCCAGCCCCAGCATTTT

j_call: TRBJ1-1
d_call: -
v_call: TRBV15
clone_size: -
cdr3_aa: CATSRDKVGHTEAFF
cdr3_nt: TGTGCCACCAGCAGAGATAAGGTGGGGCACACTGAAGCTTTCTTT

j_call: TRBJ2-2
d_call: -
v_call: TRBV7-9
clone_size: -
cdr3_aa: CASSLGLGENTGELFF
cdr3_nt: TGTGCCAGCAGCTTAGGTCTAGGGGAGAACACCGGGGAGCTGTTTTTT

j_call: TRBJ1-1
d_call: -
v_call: TRBV15
clone_size: -
cdr3_aa: CATSRDRGYTEAFF
cdr3_nt: TGTGCCACCAGCAGAGACAGGGGATACACTGAAGCTTTCTTT

j_call: TRBJ2-7
d_call: TRBD2
v_call: TRBV2
clone_size: -
cdr3_aa: CASSDRLAETYEQYF
cdr3_nt: TGTGCCAGCAGTGATAGGCTAGCGGAGACCTACGAGCAGTACTTC

j_call: TRBJ2-1
d_call: TRBD1
v_call: TRBV25-1
clone_size: few
cdr3_aa: CASGGQGGYNEQFF
cdr3_nt: TGTGCCAGCGGTGGACAGGGAGGCTACAATGAGCAGTTCTTC

j_call: TRBJ1-2
d_call: TRBD1
v_call: TRBV27
clone_size: once
cdr3_aa: CASSLVNPGQGYGYTF
cdr3_nt: TGTGCCAGCAGTTTAGTAAATCCGGGACAGGGCTATGGCTACACCTTC

j_call: TRBJ2-2
d_call: -
v_call: TRBV5-1
clone_size: -
cdr3_aa: CASSWVGGTDTGELFF
cdr3_nt: TGCGCCAGCAGCTGGGTGGGGGGCACGGACACCGGGGAGCTGTTTTTT

j_call: TRBJ2-4
d_call: TRBD1
v_call: TRBV29-1
clone_size: -
cdr3_aa: CSGTRDRGNIQYF
cdr3_nt: TGCAGCGGCACCCGGGACAGGGGGAACATTCAGTACTTC

j_call: TRBJ1-2
d_call: -
v_call: TRBV27
clone_size: -
cdr3_aa: CASSPTVAYGYTF
cdr3_nt: TGTGCCAGCAGCCCGACAGTTGCCTATGGCTACACCTTC

j_call: TRBJ2-5
d_call: TRBD2
v_call: TRBV27
clone_size: once
cdr3_aa: CASRPTGTSGNQETQYF
cdr3_nt: TGTGCCAGCAGGCCAACCGGGACTAGCGGGAATCAAGAGACCCAGTACTTC

j_call: TRBJ2-1
d_call: TRBD2
v_call: TRBV9
clone_size: -
cdr3_aa: CASTQTSGVGNEQFF
cdr3_nt: TGTGCCAGCACCCAGACTAGCGGGGTAGGCAATGAGCAGTTCTTC

j_call: TRBJ2-7
d_call: -
v_call: TRBV27
clone_size: -
cdr3_aa: CASSLFPSSYEQYF
cdr3_nt: TGTGCCAGCAGTTTATTTCCAAGCTCCTACGAGCAGTACTTC

j_call: TRBJ1-5
d_call: -
v_call: TRBV30
clone_size: few
cdr3_aa: CAWSVGAGANQPQHF
cdr3_nt: TGTGCCTGGAGTGTAGGAGCAGGGGCCAATCAGCCCCAGCATTTT

j_call: TRBJ1-5
d_call: TRBD1
v_call: TRBV6-1
clone_size: -
cdr3_aa: CASTLGQGYQPQHF
cdr3_nt: TGTGCCAGCACTCTGGGACAGGGGTATCAGCCCCAGCATTTT

j_call: TRBJ1-6
d_call: TRBD1
v_call: TRBV27
clone_size: -
cdr3_aa: CASIRQGWNSPLHF
cdr3_nt: TGTGCCAGCATACGACAGGGCTGGAATTCACCCCTCCACTTT

j_call: TRBJ2-7
d_call: -
v_call: TRBV5-4
clone_size: few
cdr3_aa: CASSQSGPRIVLPSYEQYF
cdr3_nt: TGTGCCAGCAGCCAATCAGGACCGAGGATCGTTCTGCCCTCCTACGAGCAGTACTTC

j_call: TRBJ2-1
d_call: TRBD2
v_call: TRBV5-1
clone_size: -
cdr3_aa: CASSSTSGGPPSNEQFF
cdr3_nt: TGCGCCAGCAGCTCGACTAGCGGGGGGCCCCCGTCCAATGAGCAGTTCTTC

j_call: TRBJ2-2
d_call: -
v_call: TRBV4-1
clone_size: -
cdr3_aa: CASQSARGTGELFF
cdr3_nt: TGCGCCAGCCAATCCGCAAGGGGTACCGGGGAGCTGTTTTTT

j_call: TRBJ2-3
d_call: -
v_call: TRBV20-1
clone_size: -
cdr3_aa: CSARDLSTQYF
cdr3_nt: TGCAGTGCCAGGGACTTGAGTACGCAGTATTTT

j_call: TRBJ2-3
d_call: TRBD2
v_call: TRBV4-3
clone_size: few
cdr3_aa: CASSQDRGRASGSLTDTQYF
cdr3_nt: TGCGCCAGCAGCCAAGATAGGGGACGGGCTAGCGGGAGTCTCACAGATACGCAGTATTTT

j_call: TRBJ1-6
d_call: -
v_call: TRBV11-1
clone_size: -
cdr3_aa: CASSLEGSVSPLHF
cdr3_nt: TGTGCCAGCAGCTTGGAGGGGTCGGTTTCACCCCTCCACTTT

j_call: TRBJ2-1
d_call: TRBD1
v_call: TRBV19
clone_size: -
cdr3_aa: CASSVPGQGYNEQFF
cdr3_nt: TGTGCCAGTAGTGTACCGGGACAGGGTTACAATGAGCAGTTCTTC

j_call: TRBJ1-2
d_call: -
v_call: TRBV11-2
clone_size: -
cdr3_aa: CASSPGGGLGYTF
cdr3_nt: TGTGCCAGCAGCCCCGGAGGGGGGCTTGGCTACACCTTC

j_call: TRBJ2-4
d_call: TRBD2
v_call: TRBV14
clone_size: once
cdr3_aa: CASSQSFLTSGLAKNIQYF
cdr3_nt: TGTGCCAGCAGCCAATCCTTCCTGACTAGCGGGTTAGCCAAAAACATTCAGTACTTC

j_call: TRBJ1-2
d_call: -
v_call: TRBV9
clone_size: -
cdr3_aa: CASSGVGSYGYTF
cdr3_nt: TGTGCCAGCAGCGGAGTGGGGTCCTATGGCTACACCTTC

j_call: TRBJ2-1
d_call: TRBD2
v_call: TRBV10-3
clone_size: -
cdr3_aa: CAISEALAGDKNEQFF
cdr3_nt: TGTGCCATCAGTGAGGCTCTAGCGGGAGATAAGAATGAGCAGTTCTTC

j_call: TRBJ2-7
d_call: TRBD1
v_call: TRBV10-3
clone_size: -
cdr3_aa: CAISESTGQRAYEQYF
cdr3_nt: TGTGCCATCAGTGAGTCGACGGGACAGAGAGCATACGAGCAGTACTTC

j_call: TRBJ1-1
d_call: -
v_call: TRBV6-4
clone_size: few
cdr3_aa: CASSLQMNTEAFF
cdr3_nt: TGTGCCAGCAGTCTGCAGATGAACACTGAAGCTTTCTTT